This T cell receptor beta chain was sequenced for a study of OX40 agonist ivuxolimab in advanced cancers. Study observations and caveats: Patients who responded partially at 0.1-3.0 mg/kg showed clonal expansion ranking among the lowest. In the 0.1 to 3.0 mg/kg range, CD4+ and CD8+ blood T cells had expanded clonally by week 6.

The data were produced by immunoSEQ multiplex PCR, yet TCRdb's version contains in-frame clones alone and is incomplete. This sample has 90,000 to 100,000 clones, with approximately 85% found just once. This clone has only one observation. As yet, its antigen is unknown. This CDR3 is built from 14 residues. V gave up 7 bases and J gave up 0 bases, with 12 bases separating them. Germline lookup yields CDR1 SNHLY and CDR2 FYNNEI. Autoimmune disease history or systemic immunosuppression barred patients. The sequence derives from an adult with an advanced solid tumor such as melanoma, head and neck, liver or kidney cancer. The source was CD4+ or CD8+ T cells sorted from blood, collected in a trial of the OX40 agonist ivuxolimab. The chain links TRBV2 to TRBJ1-1; D is unresolved. The CDR3 sequence: CASKSEFVNTEAFF. In DNA form, the CDR3 reads TGTGCCAGCAAATCGGAATTCGTGAACACTGAAGCTTTCTTT.